These 23 T cell receptor beta chains were sequenced from one sample in a study of T cell responses to AZD1222 COVID-19 vaccine. Some clones are missing from TCRdb's copy, which holds only in-frame ones; the method was immunoSEQ multiplex PCR. The sample carries 120,000 or so clones, approximately 92% recorded once. The sample consisted of peripheral blood, taken 28 days after the second AZD1222 dose. The receptors derive from an adult who received the AZD1222 COVID-19 vaccine.

This clone was observed a few times. V gene TRBV9 combines with J gene TRBJ2-2; either TRBD1 or TRBD2 may supply D (5 bases each). This CDR3 is built from 16 residues. The germline V and J ends were trimmed by 4 bases and 0 bases, with 13 bases remaining between them. Germline V gene sequence: CDR1 SGDLS, CDR2 YYNGEE. CDR3 sequence: CASSPRDAANTGELFF. CDR3 in DNA: TGTGCCAGCAGCCCCCGGGACGCGGCGAACACCGGGGAGCTGTTTTTT. Full variable domain (remainder filled in from reference TRBV9 and TRBJ2-2): DSGVTQTPKHLITATGQRVTLRCSPRSGDLSVYWYQQSLDQGLQFLIQYYNGEERAKGNILERFSAQQFPDLHSELNLSSLELGDSALYFCASSPRDAANTGELFFGEGSRLTVL.

The chain uses TRBV5-6 and TRBJ2-2; 9 positions agree with TRBD1. V dropped 4 bases and J dropped 7; count of bases not matched to a gene: 5. CDR3 size: 14 residues. The germline CDR1 and CDR2 sequences are SGHDT and YYEEEE. The CDR3 is CASSRDRVGGELFF. For the CDR3, the DNA is TGTGCCAGCAGCCGGGACAGGGTAGGCGGGGAGCTGTTTTTT.

This rearrangement joins TRBV7-9 to TRBJ1-6; D perhaps matches TRBD1 (6 bases). CDR1 and CDR2 (germline): SEHNR, FQNEAQ (reference sequence). This CDR3 contains 15 residues. V shed 4 bases and J shed 6 bases, with 13 bases lying between them. The CDR3 spells CASSSKGGGNSPLHF. The DNA of the CDR3 is TGTGCCAGCAGCTCCAAGGGGGGTGGTAATTCACCCCTCCACTTT.

This chain links TRBV9 with TRBJ2-3; unclear D gene. V lost 5 bases, J lost 2 bases, and 9 bases lay in between. This CDR3 region has 13 residues. The germline V gene has CDR1 SGDLS and CDR2 YYNGEE. The CDR3 loop is CASSLHNTDTQYF. CDR3 bases: TGTGCCAGCAGTCTCCACAACACAGATACGCAGTATTTT.

This sequence joins TRBV27 and TRBJ2-7; tentatively, D is TRBD2 (6 bases). The CDR3 loop spans 13 amino acids. V lost 6 bases and J lost 1, with 10 bases in between. Germline CDR1 and CDR2: MNHEY and SMNVEV (reference sequence). The CDR3 nucleotides are TGTGCCAGCAGCCCCGCGGGATCCTACGAGCAGTACTTC. It is translated as CASSPAGSYEQYF.

This chain links TRBV2 with TRBJ2-2; D gene ambiguous. Looked up from germline, CDR1 is SNHLY and CDR2 is FYNNEI. V lost 4 bases to trimming and J lost 0 bases, with 9 bases between them. CDR3 size: 15 residues. CDR3 bases: TGTGCCAGCAGTGTAGGGCAGGCGAACACCGGGGAGCTGTTTTTT. Amino acids: CASSVGQANTGELFF. The whole variable domain, filled in from reference TRBV2 and TRBJ2-2, reads EPEVTQTPSHQVTQMGQEVILRCVPISNHLYFYWYRQILGQKVEFLVSFYNNEISEKSEIFDDQFSVERPDGSNFTLKIRSTKLEDSAMYFCASSVGQANTGELFFGEGSRLTVL.

The chain recombines TRBV7-8 with TRBJ1-5; weak D call: TRBD1 (5 bases). Germline V gives CDR1 SGHVS, CDR2 FQNEAQ. This CDR3 is 16 amino acids long. V gave up 3 bases and J gave up 3 bases, with 15 bases separating them. DNA of the CDR3: TGTGCCAGCAGCTTCTCCGGAACAGGTTTCAATCAGCCCCAGCATTTT. Amino acid sequence: CASSFSGTGFNQPQHF.

The chain has TRBV6-5 and TRBJ1-5; D is undetermined. V was shortened by 5 bases and J by 1 base, with 12 bases between the two germline ends. Per germline, CDR1 MNHEY and CDR2 SVGAGI. This CDR3 spans 15 amino acids. The CDR3: CASSKLGQSNQPQHF. Written as DNA, the CDR3 is TGTGCCAGCAGTAAGCTAGGGCAGAGCAATCAGCCCCAGCATTTT.

The rearrangement joins TRBV5-4 to TRBJ2-3, with TRBD1 as a possible D gene (6 bases). The CDR3 sequence is 16 residues long. The V and J ends lost 4 bases and 2 bases respectively, with 17 bases between them. The germline CDR1 and CDR2 sequences are SGHNT and YYREEE (reference sequence). This CDR3 reads CASSPTGRIITDTQYF. The DNA for the CDR3 is TGTGCCAGCAGCCCTACAGGGCGCATAATCACAGATACGCAGTATTTT.

The V call is TRBV2, the J call TRBJ2-3; perhaps D is TRBD1 or TRBD2 (5 bases each). V was pared by 2 bases and J by 0 bases, with 12 bases between. The CDR3 is 16 residues long. From germline, CDR1 is SNHLY and CDR2 FYNNEI. The CDR3 spells CASSESSGPSTDTQYF. In nucleotides, the CDR3 is TGTGCCAGCAGTGAATCCTCGGGGCCCAGCACAGATACGCAGTATTTT.

The chain uses TRBV7-2 and TRBJ1-5; weak D call: TRBD1 (5 bases). Trimming cost V 4 bases and J 5 bases, with 9 bases left between them. Per the germline V gene, CDR1 is SGHTA and CDR2 is FQGNSA. The CDR3 consists of 13 residues. CDR3 DNA sequence: TGTGCCAGCAGCTCCGACAGTTATCAGCCCCAGCATTTT. Its translation: CASSSDSYQPQHF.

The rearrangement uses TRBV5-1 and TRBJ2-6; D is uncertain. The germline gives CDR1 SGHRS, CDR2 YFSETQ. The CDR3 runs 20 residues. V was cut by 0 bases and J by 2 bases, with 21 bases left in between. The CDR3 reads CASSLESLSLRGAGANVLTF. The CDR3 DNA follows: TGCGCCAGCAGCTTGGAAAGTTTATCTCTGAGAGGCGCTGGGGCCAACGTCCTGACTTTC.

This clone was observed once. The rearrangement uses TRBV28 and TRBJ2-7, with TRBD2 identical over 8 bases. The CDR3 spans 15 residues. The germline V gene encodes CDR1 MDHEN and CDR2 SYDVKM. J lost 3 bases, V lost 5 bases, and 9 bases had no gene match. This CDR3 reads CASSTPGREVYEQYF. The CDR3 DNA is TGTGCCAGCAGTACGCCCGGGCGGGAGGTCTACGAGCAGTACTTC.

This clone was recorded a few times. The V gene is TRBV7-2, the J gene TRBJ2-3, with 7 bases fitting TRBD2. The CDR3 totals 14 residues. From germline, CDR1 is SGHTA and CDR2 FQGNSA. The V segment lost 3 bases and the J segment 0 bases; nucleotides outside the gene matches: 0. The CDR3 loop is CASSLRGSTDTQYF. In DNA form, the CDR3 reads TGTGCCAGCAGCTTGCGGGGGAGCACAGATACGCAGTATTTT.

CDR3 bases: TGTGCCATCAGTGAGTCGGTAGGGAGCAATCAGCCCCAGCATTTT. This encodes CAISESVGSNQPQHF. The chain has TRBV10-3 and TRBJ1-5; D ambiguous. Germline values: CDR1 ENHRY, CDR2 SYGVKD. V gave up 0 bases and J gave up 1 base, with 7 bases separating them. The CDR3 spans 15 residues.

This sequence joins TRBV27 and TRBJ2-7; D is possibly TRBD2 (6 bases). V was clipped by 6 bases and J by 3 bases, with 18 bases between them. CDR1 and CDR2 (germline): MNHEY, SMNVEV (reference sequence). The CDR3 spans 15 residues. The CDR3 sequence: CASSGDGGGFYEQYF. Here the CDR3 DNA reads TGTGCCAGCAGCGGAGATGGTGGAGGGTTCTACGAGCAGTACTTC.

V and J are TRBV7-9 and TRBJ1-5, with D perhaps TRBD1 (5 bases). Trimming took 7 bases from V and 1 from J, leaving 8 bases between them. Germline values: CDR1 SEHNR, CDR2 FQNEAQ (reference sequence). CDR3 length: 13 amino acids. The chain's CDR3 is CASTRGSNQPQHF. The DNA for the CDR3 is TGTGCCAGCACCCGGGGCAGCAATCAGCCCCAGCATTTT.

The genes are TRBV7-9 and TRBJ2-2; no definite D call. This CDR3 comprises 12 residues. The germline V gene encodes CDR1 SEHNR and CDR2 FQNEAQ (reference sequence). The V end was cut by 2 bases, the J end by 7 bases, with 5 bases between. CDR3 region: CASSLSYGELFF. The CDR3 DNA reads TGTGCCAGCAGCTTATCCTACGGGGAGCTGTTTTTT. The complete variable domain, with remaining parts taken from reference TRBV7-9 and TRBJ2-2, reads DTGVSQNPRHKITKRGQNVTFRCDPISEHNRLYWYRQTLGQGPEFLTYFQNEAQLEKSRLLSDRFSAERPKGSFSTLEIQRTEQGDSAMYLCASSLSYGELFFGEGSRLTVL.

The J gene is TRBJ1-6, the V gene TRBV3-1 (or the pseudogene TRBV3-2); 7 bases are shared with TRBD1. Germline CDR1 is LGHDT and CDR2 is YNNKEL (reference sequence). The CDR3 length is 14 residues. J was trimmed by 7 bases and V by 4 bases; bases with no gene match: 4. CDR3 nucleotides: TGTGCCAGCAGCCTGGGACAGAAAAATTCACCCCTCCACTTT. Its protein product is CASSLGQKNSPLHF.

CDR3 nucleotide sequence: TGTGCCAGTAGTTACCCCCTTGGCAGCCCCTACAATGAGCAGTTCTTC. It specifies CASSYPLGSPYNEQFF. The gene calls are TRBV19 and TRBJ2-1; D ambiguous. Germline V gene lookup returns CDR1 LNHDA and CDR2 SQIVND (reference sequence). This CDR3 contains 16 residues. The V end lost 5 bases, the J end lost 2 bases, and 16 bases lay between the germline ends.

The genes are TRBV9 and TRBJ2-5; D possibly matches TRBD1 or TRBD2 (5 bases each). The length of the CDR3 is 16 residues. CDR1 is SGDLS and CDR2 is YYNGEE in the germline V gene. V was trimmed by 4 bases and J by 5 bases, leaving 21 bases between them. This CDR3 reads CASSKRDAGLGETQYF. CDR3 DNA sequence: TGTGCCAGCAGCAAACGGGACGCTGGACTCGGTGAGACCCAGTACTTC.

The chain combines TRBV2 with TRBJ2-3; 7 bases align to TRBD1. Germline V lookup: CDR1 SNHLY, CDR2 FYNNEI. This CDR3 is 13 amino acids long. V gave up 7 bases and J gave up 2 bases; unmatched junction bases: 3. In DNA form, the CDR3 reads TGTGCCAGCAAAACAGGGGCCACAGATACGCAGTATTTT. As protein: CASKTGATDTQYF.

This chain uses TRBV7-9 with TRBJ1-2, with D uncertain. The germline V and J ends were trimmed by 4 bases and 4 bases, with 10 bases remaining between them. The CDR3 extends over 13 amino acids. Per the germline V gene, CDR1 is SEHNR and CDR2 is FQNEAQ (reference sequence). CDR3 nucleotide sequence: TGTGCCAGCAGCTCGGACGGACTCTATGGCTACACCTTC. It is translated as CASSSDGLYGYTF. Variable domain in full (rest from reference TRBV7-9 and TRBJ1-2): DTGVSQNPRHKITKRGQNVTFRCDPISEHNRLYWYRQTLGQGPEFLTYFQNEAQLEKSRLLSDRFSAERPKGSFSTLEIQRTEQGDSAMYLCASSSDGLYGYTFGSGTRLTVV.